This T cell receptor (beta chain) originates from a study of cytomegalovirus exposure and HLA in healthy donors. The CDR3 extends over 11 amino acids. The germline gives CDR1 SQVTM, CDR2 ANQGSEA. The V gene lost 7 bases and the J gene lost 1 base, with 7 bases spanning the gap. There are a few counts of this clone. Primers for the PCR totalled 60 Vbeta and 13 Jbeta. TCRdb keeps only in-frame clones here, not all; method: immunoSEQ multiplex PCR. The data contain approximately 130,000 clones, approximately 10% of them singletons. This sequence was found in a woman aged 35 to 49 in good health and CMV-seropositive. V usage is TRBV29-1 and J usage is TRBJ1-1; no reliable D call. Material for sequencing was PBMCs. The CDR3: CSGAGNTEAFF. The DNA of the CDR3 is TGCAGCGGTGCGGGGAACACTGAAGCTTTCTTT.